The clone carrying this T cell receptor beta chain was recorded only once. Its target is not known. The sample originates from a study of shared clonotypes between healthy human individuals. Study-wide results and caveats: Large depth notwithstanding, sorted-subset sequencing proved incomplete by rarefaction.

This table comes from immunoSEQ multiplex PCR, and its TCRdb copy is limited to in-frame clones, with some not included. The sample lists about 600,000 clones; about 96% were seen once. The V end lost 0 bases, the J end lost 6 bases, and 9 bases lay between the germline ends. The germline V gene encodes CDR1 MNHEY and CDR2 SMNVEV (reference sequence). The CDR3 has 13 residues. The chain combines TRBV27 with TRBJ2-7; D unresolved. This sequence originates from a woman aged 30 to 39 in good health. The source material was naive CD4+ T cells sorted from blood. Regarding subset: CD45RA+ positively selected. The chain's CDR3 is CASSLSGRSEQYF. The CDR3 DNA sequence: TGTGCCAGCAGTTTATCGGGAAGGAGCGAGCAGTACTTC.